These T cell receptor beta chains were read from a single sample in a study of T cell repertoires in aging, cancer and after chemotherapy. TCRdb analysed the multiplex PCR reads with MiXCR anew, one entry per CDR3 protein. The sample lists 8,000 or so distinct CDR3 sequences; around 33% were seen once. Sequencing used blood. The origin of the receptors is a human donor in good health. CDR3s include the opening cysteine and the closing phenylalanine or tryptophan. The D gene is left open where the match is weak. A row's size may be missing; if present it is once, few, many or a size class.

CASSYAAWATLGNQPQHF	TGTGCCAGCAGTTATGCGGCATGGGCCACGTTGGGTAATCAGCCCCAGCATTTT	few	TRBV6-2/TRBV6-3	NA	TRBJ1-5
CAADTRDSNQPQHF	TGTGCCGCCGATACGCGGGACAGCAATCAGCCCCAGCATTTT	NA	TRBV19	NA	TRBJ1-5
CASRHPPGGQETQYF	TGTGCCAGCAGACATCCCCCGGGGGGGCAAGAGACCCAGTACTTC	NA	TRBV5-8	TRBD2	TRBJ2-5
CASSRGQGFGYTF	TGTGCCAGCAGTCGAGGACAGGGGTTCGGCTACACCTTC	few	TRBV6-5	TRBD1	TRBJ1-2
CASSWGNTEAFF	TGTGCCAGCTCATGGGGGAACACTGAAGCTTTCTTT	NA	TRBV18	NA	TRBJ1-1
CASSLEGASARLLSSYNEQFF	TGTGCCAGCAGCTTAGAAGGGGCTAGCGCCCGACTTTTGAGCTCCTACAATGAGCAGTTCTTC	NA	TRBV7-2	NA	TRBJ2-1
CASSYFPGQGMDYGYTF	TGTGCCAGCAGTTATTTTCCGGGACAGGGAATGGACTATGGCTACACCTTC	NA	TRBV6-2/TRBV6-3	TRBD1	TRBJ1-2
CAWNPSRTSSYNSPLHF	TGTGCCTGGAATCCCTCCCGAACCAGCTCCTATAATTCACCCCTCCACTTT	few	TRBV30	NA	TRBJ1-6
CASSSPLRGSNQPQHF	TGTGCCAGCAGTTCCCCTCTTCGGGGGAGCAATCAGCCCCAGCATTTT	NA	TRBV27	NA	TRBJ1-5
CASSYVGQGASQPQHF	TGTGCCAGCAGTTACGTAGGTCAGGGGGCGAGTCAGCCCCAGCATTTT	NA	TRBV6-6	TRBD1	TRBJ1-5
CASSELAGGQETQYF	TGTGCCAGCAGTGAACTAGCGGGGGGGCAAGAGACCCAGTACTTC	few	TRBV6-1	TRBD2	TRBJ2-5
CASSSLGRLLETQYF	TGTGCCAGTAGTTCGCTGGGCCGACTTCTAGAGACCCAGTACTTC	medium-sized	TRBV19	NA	TRBJ2-5
CASSWQGTEAFF	TGTGCCAGCAGCTGGCAGGGGACTGAAGCTTTCTTT	NA	TRBV5-4	NA	TRBJ1-1
CASSPGSGEQFF	TGTGCCAGCTCACCAGGGTCGGGTGAGCAGTTCTTC	few	TRBV18	NA	TRBJ2-1
CASSLWDRATEKLFF	TGTGCCAGCAGCCTTTGGGACAGGGCCACCGAAAAACTGTTTTTT	NA	TRBV7-9	TRBD1	TRBJ1-4
CASSYSRQVQETQYF	TGTGCCAGCAGTTACTCGAGACAGGTTCAAGAGACCCAGTACTTC	NA	TRBV6-6	NA	TRBJ2-5
CASSLPTATDTQYF	TGTGCCAGCAGCTTGCCGACAGCCACAGATACGCAGTATTTT	medium-sized	TRBV5-6	NA	TRBJ2-3
CASSLEGGPGGFEQFF	TGTGCCAGCAGCTTAGAGGGGGGGCCCGGAGGGTTTGAGCAGTTCTTC	few	TRBV13	NA	TRBJ2-1
CASRIDRRLNEQFF	TGTGCCAGTAGAATAGATCGGCGCTTAAATGAGCAGTTCTTC	NA	TRBV19	NA	TRBJ2-1
CASSSEGGTSGGREQYF	TGTGCCAGCAGCTCAGAGGGGGGGACTAGCGGGGGGCGTGAGCAGTACTTC	NA	TRBV12-3/TRBV12-4	TRBD2	TRBJ2-7
CASSYSTTIRASPLHF	TGTGCCAGCAGTTACTCCACCACTATCCGGGCTTCACCCCTCCACTTT	medium-sized	TRBV6-5	NA	TRBJ1-6
CASSLGGPLTDTQYF	TGCGCCAGCAGCTTAGGAGGGCCGTTGACAGATACGCAGTATTTT	few	TRBV5-1	NA	TRBJ2-3
CASSLSQGAYEQYF	TGTGCCAGCAGCTTATCCCAGGGCGCCTACGAGCAGTACTTC	medium-sized	TRBV11-1	NA	TRBJ2-7
CASSDQGAPRYEQYF	TGTGCCAGTAGTGACCAGGGGGCCCCGCGATACGAGCAGTACTTC	few	TRBV19	TRBD1	TRBJ2-7
CASKGSGFSSYEQYF	TGTGCCAGCAAGGGGTCGGGTTTCAGCTCCTACGAGCAGTACTTC	few	TRBV6-5	NA	TRBJ2-7